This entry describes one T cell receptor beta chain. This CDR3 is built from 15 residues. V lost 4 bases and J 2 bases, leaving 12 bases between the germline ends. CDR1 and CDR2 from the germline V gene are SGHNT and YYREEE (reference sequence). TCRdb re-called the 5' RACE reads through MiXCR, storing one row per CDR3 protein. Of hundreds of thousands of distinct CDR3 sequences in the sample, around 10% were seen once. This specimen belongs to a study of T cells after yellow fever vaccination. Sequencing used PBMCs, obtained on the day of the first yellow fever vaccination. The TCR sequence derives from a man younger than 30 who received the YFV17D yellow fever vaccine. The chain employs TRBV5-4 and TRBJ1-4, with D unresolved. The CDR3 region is CASSPGRETNEKLFF. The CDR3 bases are TGTGCCAGCAGCCCAGGACGTGAGACTAATGAAAAACTGTTTTTT.